What follows are 25 T cell receptor beta chains derived from one specimen sequenced in a study of graft-versus-host responses after intestinal transplantation. The method was immunoSEQ multiplex PCR; TCRdb's version includes in-frame clones alone and lacks a portion of them. The table records about 93,000 clones, 80% to 95% of them present only once. Their recognized antigens are unknown. The sample here was unstimulated CD8+ T cells sorted from spleen or lymph node cells, taken before intestinal transplant. The receptors stem from a human donor who received an intestinal transplant.

V and J are TRBV30 and TRBJ2-7, with 9 bases fitting TRBD1. The CDR3 extends over 11 amino acids. V lost 5 bases to trimming and J lost 6 bases; unmatched junction nucleotides: 2. Germline V CDR1 and CDR2: GTSNPN, SVGIG (reference sequence). The CDR3 region is CAWGTGTEQYF. CDR3 sequence (DNA): TGTGCCTGGGGGACAGGGACCGAGCAGTACTTC.

The chain is built from TRBV4-2 and TRBJ1-2, with 10 bases identical to TRBD1. CDR1 and CDR2 (germline): LGHNA, YNFKEQ. The CDR3 is 18 amino acids. Trimming at V came to 3 bases and at J to 4 bases, leaving 14 bases not matched to a gene. The DNA for the CDR3 is TGTGCCAGCAGCCACAGCCGGGACAGGGGACCCGAGGGCTATGGCTACACCTTC. Its protein product is CASSHSRDRGPEGYGYTF.

As for this clone: Additional DNA sequences in this sample encode the identical CDR3. J is TRBJ1-2 and V is TRBV27; 8 bases are a match to TRBD1. The J segment lost 5 bases and the V segment lost 0 bases, leaving 11 bases of the junction unmatched. The CDR3 length is 17 residues. In germline, CDR1 is MNHEY, CDR2 SMNVEV (reference sequence). The CDR3 region is CASSLSMFRGLNYGYTF. CDR3 sequence (DNA): TGTGCCAGCAGTTTATCGATGTTCAGGGGGCTTAATTATGGCTACACCTTC.

This clone was recorded only once. This chain uses TRBV30 with TRBJ1-1; D unclear. This CDR3 contains 13 residues. In germline, CDR1 is GTSNPN, CDR2 SVGIG (reference sequence). Trimming removed 2 bases from V and 3 bases from J, with 10 bases in between. Written as DNA, the CDR3 is TGTGCCTGGAGTCTCGGCGGGGACACTGAAGCTTTCTTT. Its translation is CAWSLGGDTEAFF.

The chain carries TRBV4-3 and TRBJ2-2; TRBD1 is a possible D gene (6 bases). The germline V gene has CDR1 LGHNA and CDR2 YSLEER. V lost 7 bases, J lost 2 bases, and 14 bases lay in between. CDR3 size: 15 residues. The chain's CDR3 is CASNYGTRNTGELFF. The CDR3 nucleotides read TGCGCCAGCAATTACGGGACACGTAACACCGGGGAGCTGTTTTTT.

The chain combines TRBV29-1 with TRBJ2-1; TRBD1 matches at 7 bases. V trimming: 7 bases; J trimming: 1 base; junction bases outside the gene matches: 10. The CDR3 consists of 15 residues. Germline V gives CDR1 SQVTM, CDR2 ANQGSEA. CDR3 nucleotide sequence: TGCAGCGCCGAGGACAGGTTGCTATCCTACAATGAGCAGTTCTTC. Its protein product is CSAEDRLLSYNEQFF.

The chain couples TRBV7-9 to TRBJ1-2; 7 positions agree with TRBD1. The CDR3 is 15 residues long. Trimming cost V 5 bases and J 4 bases; bases outside gene matches: 10. Germline CDR1 is SEHNR and CDR2 is FQNEAQ (reference sequence). CDR3 nucleotide sequence: TGTGCCAGCAGCCAACAGGGGTCTAGGACCTATGGCTACACCTTC. Encoded protein: CASSQQGSRTYGYTF.

The chain has TRBV18 and TRBJ2-7; 9 nucleotides match TRBD1. The CDR3 totals 15 residues. J gave up 2 bases and V 3 bases, and 5 bases lay outside the gene matches. The germline CDR1 and CDR2 sequences are KGHSH and LQKENI. Here the CDR3 DNA reads TGTGCCAGCTCACCGCGGACAGGGGAAACCTACGAGCAGTACTTC. Encoded protein: CASSPRTGETYEQYF. Full variable domain (remainder filled in from reference TRBV18 and TRBJ2-7): NAGVMQNPRHLVRRRGQEARLRCSPMKGHSHVYWYRQLPEEGLKFMVYLQKENIIDESGMPKERFSAEFPKEGPSILRIQQVVRGDSAAYFCASSPRTGETYEQYFGPGTRLTVT.

The V call is TRBV6-1, the J call TRBJ2-5; possible D gene TRBD1, 5 bases. Trimming shortened V by 1 base and J by 3 bases, and 6 bases separated the two germline ends. The CDR3 spans 13 residues. The V gene's germline CDR1 is MNHNS and CDR2 SASEGT. The CDR3 sequence: CASSEEQEETQYF. For the CDR3, the DNA is TGTGCCAGCAGTGAAGAACAGGAAGAGACCCAGTACTTC.

This chain connects TRBV30 to TRBJ2-1; possibly TRBD2 for D (6 bases). The CDR3 contains 14 residues. CDR1 GTSNPN and CDR2 SVGIG come from the germline V gene (reference sequence). Trimming pared 3 bases from V and 4 bases from J, leaving 13 bases between. CDR3 bases: TGTGCCTGGAGGCTAGCGAGAACATACAATGAGCAGTTCTTC. Translation gives CAWRLARTYNEQFF.

The chain carries TRBV13 and TRBJ1-2; TRBD1 aligns across 8 bases. The CDR3 runs to 14 residues. Losses at the gene ends were 7 bases for V and 6 bases for J; bases not matched to a gene: 10. The germline V gene has CDR1 PRHDT and CDR2 FYEKMQ (reference sequence). The CDR3 coding sequence is TGTGCCAGCATCGACGGACAGGGAGGGAATGGCTACACCTTC. This sequence encodes CASIDGQGGNGYTF. Full variable domain (missing parts from reference TRBV13 and TRBJ1-2): AAGVIQSPRHLIKEKRETATLKCYPIPRHDTVYWYQQGPGQDPQFLISFYEKMQSDKGSIPDRFSAQQFSDYHSELNMSSLELGDSALYFCASIDGQGGNGYTFGSGTRLTVV.

V is TRBV4-3 and J is TRBJ1-1, with 10 bases matching TRBD1. Germline CDR1 and CDR2: LGHNA and YSLEER. After removal of 3 bases from V and 4 bases from J, the junction contained 20 bases not matched to a gene. The CDR3 runs 20 residues. CDR3 loop: CASSHGYWDRGSSAATEAFF. The CDR3 DNA is TGCGCCAGCAGCCACGGGTACTGGGACAGGGGTTCTTCAGCGGCCACTGAAGCTTTCTTT.

This chain connects TRBV29-1 to TRBJ2-7, with D perhaps matching TRBD1 (5 bases). CDR3 size: 12 residues. Trimming left V 5 bases short and J 2 bases short, with 10 bases between. Germline-derived CDR1 and CDR2 are SQVTM and ANQGSEA. The CDR3 region has the DNA TGCAGCGTTCAGCAGGGCCCCTACGAGCAGTACTTC. As protein: CSVQQGPYEQYF.

This clone has just a few counts. This sequence joins TRBV9 and TRBJ1-1; no reliable D call. V was shortened by 4 bases and J by 6 bases, with 13 bases between the two germline ends. The CDR3 runs 13 residues. Per the germline V gene, CDR1 is SGDLS and CDR2 is YYNGEE. The CDR3 loop is CASSSGGNAEAFF. The CDR3 DNA reads TGTGCCAGCAGCTCTGGAGGTAACGCTGAAGCTTTCTTT.

The chain combines TRBV4-1 with TRBJ1-5, with D hard to call. Trimming left V 0 bases short and J 7 bases short, with 10 bases between. Per the germline V gene, CDR1 is MGHRA and CDR2 is YSYEKL. The CDR3 sequence is 14 residues long. The CDR3 bases are TGCGCCAGCAGCCAAGAGAAATTCGGGCAGCCCCAGCATTTT. Its translation: CASSQEKFGQPQHF.

The chain links TRBV6-1 to TRBJ2-7; 13 positions agree with TRBD2. CDR3 length: 15 residues. With 8 bases clipped from V and 6 bases from J, the junction kept 10 bases outside the gene matches. Per the germline V gene, CDR1 is MNHNS and CDR2 is SASEGT. CDR3 loop: CASLKTGLAGTEQYF. In DNA, the CDR3 is TGTGCCAGCCTAAAAACGGGACTAGCGGGGACCGAGCAGTACTTC.

The V gene is TRBV6-5, the J gene TRBJ1-4; D is unclear. The CDR3 contains 14 residues. With 6 bases removed from V and 6 bases from J, the gap between germline ends came to 14 bases. The germline V gene encodes CDR1 MNHEY and CDR2 SVGAGI. The CDR3 DNA sequence: TGTGCCAGCAGCTTAAACACAGATCATGAAAAACTGTTTTTT. Amino acid sequence: CASSLNTDHEKLFF.

The chain combines TRBV4-1 with TRBJ1-1, with a tentative D call TRBD1 (6 bases). The length of the CDR3 is 13 residues. Germline CDR1 and CDR2: MGHRA and YSYEKL. V was trimmed by 4 bases and J by 6 bases, leaving 12 bases between them. The CDR3 sequence is CASSRTGSAEAFF. Written as DNA, the CDR3 is TGCGCCAGCAGCCGAACAGGGTCGGCTGAAGCTTTCTTT.

This rearrangement joins TRBV13 to TRBJ2-7; no clear D gene. CDR1 is PRHDT, CDR2 FYEKMQ, per germline (reference sequence). CDR3 length: 14 amino acids. V lost 0 bases and J 5 bases, leaving 11 bases between the germline ends. DNA for the CDR3: TGTGCCAGCAGCTTAGGCCCCGGGTCCCACGAGCAGTACTTC. Residues: CASSLGPGSHEQYF.

This chain links TRBV9 with TRBJ2-1; 11 nucleotides agree with TRBD2. Germline V gene lookup returns CDR1 SGDLS and CDR2 YYNGEE. J was trimmed by 4 bases and V by 3 bases; bases with no gene match: 6. The CDR3 is 16 amino acids. The CDR3 region is CASSAGTSGSYNEQFF. DNA for the CDR3: TGTGCCAGCAGCGCGGGGACTAGCGGATCGTACAATGAGCAGTTCTTC.

The gene calls are TRBV19 and TRBJ1-2, with TRBD1 matching 12 bases. Trimming at V came to 11 bases and at J to 8 bases, leaving 12 bases not matched to a gene. The CDR3 is 14 amino acids. Germline V CDR1 and CDR2: LNHDA, SQIVND (reference sequence). The CDR3: CAGRPGQGAGGYTF. CDR3 bases: TGTGCCGGTCGACCGGGACAGGGGGCCGGAGGCTACACCTTC. Supplemented by reference TRBV19 and TRBJ1-2, the full variable domain reads DGGITQSPKYLFRKEGQNVTLSCEQNLNHDAMYWYRQDPGQGLRLIYYSQIVNDFQKGDIAEGYSVSREKKESFPLTVTSAQKNPTAFYLCAGRPGQGAGGYTFGSGTRLTVV.

The rearrangement joins TRBV13 to TRBJ2-5; perhaps TRBD2 as D (5 bases). TRBJ2-7 matches the DNA end more closely, so the J call is doubtful. This CDR3 comprises 15 residues. Germline V CDR1 and CDR2: PRHDT, FYEKMQ (reference sequence). The CDR3 DNA reads TGTGCCAGCAGCTTAGGCGGGGTTCTCTCCTACGAGCAGTACTTC. It translates to CASSLGGVLSYEQYF.

The V gene is TRBV19, the J gene TRBJ1-5, with TRBD1 identical over 7 bases. With V trimmed by 3 bases and J by 0 bases, 2 bases remained unmatched. Germline V gives CDR1 LNHDA, CDR2 SQIVND (reference sequence). The CDR3 is made up of 15 amino acids. The DNA for the CDR3 is TGTGCCAGTAGTATTCAGGGGGATAGCAATCAGCCCCAGCATTTT. This sequence encodes CASSIQGDSNQPQHF.

CDR3: CASSFRDEQYF. CDR3 DNA: TGTGCCAGCAGTTTCAGGGACGAGCAGTACTTC. The V call is TRBV6-5, the J call TRBJ2-7; D might be TRBD1 (5 bases). Trimming removed 4 bases at V and 5 bases at J, with 6 bases between. Per germline, CDR1 MNHEY and CDR2 SVGAGI. There are 11 residues in the CDR3.

The genes are TRBV6-1 and TRBJ2-2, with D possibly matching TRBD2 (5 bases). The CDR3 extends over 14 amino acids. The ends were cut back, 8 bases at V and 6 bases at J, with 16 bases in the middle. Germline loops: CDR1 MNHNS, CDR2 SASEGT. CDR3 DNA: TGTGCCAGCGGGTACACGGGCGGGTCCGGGGAGCTGTTTTTT. Translation: CASGYTGGSGELFF.